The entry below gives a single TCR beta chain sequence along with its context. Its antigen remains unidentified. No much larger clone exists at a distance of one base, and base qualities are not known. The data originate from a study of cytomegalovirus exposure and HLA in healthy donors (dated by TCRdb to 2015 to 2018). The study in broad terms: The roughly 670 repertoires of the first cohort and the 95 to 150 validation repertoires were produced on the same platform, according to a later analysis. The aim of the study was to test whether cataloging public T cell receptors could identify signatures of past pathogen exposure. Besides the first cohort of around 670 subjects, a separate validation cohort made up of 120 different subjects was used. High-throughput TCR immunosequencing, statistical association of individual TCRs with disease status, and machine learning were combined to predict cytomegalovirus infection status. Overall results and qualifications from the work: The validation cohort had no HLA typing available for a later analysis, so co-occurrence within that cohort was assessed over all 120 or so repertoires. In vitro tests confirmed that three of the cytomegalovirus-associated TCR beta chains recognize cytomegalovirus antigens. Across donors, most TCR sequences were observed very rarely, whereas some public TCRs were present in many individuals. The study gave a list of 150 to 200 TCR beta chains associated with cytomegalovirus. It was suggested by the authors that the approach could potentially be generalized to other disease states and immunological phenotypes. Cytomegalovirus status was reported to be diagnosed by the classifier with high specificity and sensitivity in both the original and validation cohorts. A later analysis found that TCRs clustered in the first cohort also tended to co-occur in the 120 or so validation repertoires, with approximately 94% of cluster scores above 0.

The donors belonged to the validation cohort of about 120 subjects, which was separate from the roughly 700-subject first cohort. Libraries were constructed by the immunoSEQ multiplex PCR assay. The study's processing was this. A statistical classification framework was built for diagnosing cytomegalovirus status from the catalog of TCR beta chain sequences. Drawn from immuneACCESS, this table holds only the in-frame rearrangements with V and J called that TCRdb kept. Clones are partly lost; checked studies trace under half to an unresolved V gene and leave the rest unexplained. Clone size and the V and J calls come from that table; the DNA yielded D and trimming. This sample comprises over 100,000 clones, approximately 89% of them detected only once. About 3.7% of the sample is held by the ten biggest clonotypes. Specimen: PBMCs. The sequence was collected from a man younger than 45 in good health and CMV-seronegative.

The DNA sequence reads TGTGCCAGTAGTATAGTGGGTAGCCCGCGGGGGCGGTGGGTAAAACTGTTTTTT. Translated, this gives CASSIVGSPRGRWVKLFF. The chain was built from TRBV19 and TRBJ1-4; tentative D gene TRBD1, with 6 bases matching. CDR3 length: 18 amino acids, cysteine to phenylalanine. Of all the DNA, just the CDR3 is kept, 54 bases in frame from base 1. V and J lose 1 base and 10 bases, and a span of 25 bases separates them. According to the germline V gene (reference sequence), CDR1 reads LNHDA and CDR2 reads SQIVND.